Listed here are 15 T cell receptor beta chains from one sample, sequenced in a study of blood T cell repertoires in COVID-19. The table came from immunoSEQ multiplex PCR; TCRdb's copy has only in-frame clones and leaves some out. The sample yields fewer than 350,000 clones, 75% to 90% seen once. The material sequenced was PBMCs or T cells enriched from blood (not recorded which). These receptors were taken from a man between 60 and 70 years old who had recovered from COVID-19.

The V call is TRBV28, the J call TRBJ1-5, with TRBD1 matching over 9 bases. After removal of 6 bases from V and 6 bases from J, the junction contained 6 bases not matched to a gene. Germline CDR1 is MDHEN and CDR2 is SYDVKM. There are 14 residues in the CDR3. The CDR3 nucleotides read TGTGCCAGCAGAAACAGGGGGCCTGTTCAGCCCCAGCATTTT. Amino acids: CASRNRGPVQPQHF. Supplemented by reference TRBV28 and TRBJ1-5, the full variable domain reads DVKVTQSSRYLVKRTGEKVFLECVQDMDHENMFWYRQDPGLGLRLIYFSYDVKMKEKGDIPEGYSVSREKKERFSLILESASTNQTSMYLCASRNRGPVQPQHFGDGTRLSIL.

The rearrangement links TRBV3-1 (or the pseudogene TRBV3-2) to TRBJ2-7; 8 bases match TRBD2. The CDR3 runs to 13 residues. CDR1 and CDR2 from the germline V gene are LGHDT and YNNKEL (reference sequence). Trimming at V came to 1 base and at J to 6 bases, leaving 2 bases not matched to a gene. As DNA, the CDR3 is TGTGCCAGCAGCCAAGCGGGAGGGGCCGAGCAGTACTTC. Encoded protein: CASSQAGGAEQYF.

This chain joins TRBV10-2 and TRBJ2-7, with 10 bases aligning to TRBD2. This CDR3 has 16 amino acids. The J segment lost 0 bases and the V segment lost 3 bases, leaving 5 bases of the junction unmatched. Germline V gene lookup returns CDR1 WSHSY and CDR2 SAAADI. The CDR3 sequence is CASSDLGLAASYEQYF. In DNA, the CDR3 is TGCGCCAGCAGTGACCTAGGACTAGCGGCCTCCTACGAGCAGTACTTC.

The chain employs TRBV24-1 and TRBJ2-7; 9 positions agree with TRBD2. Unmatched junction bases numbered 14, after V lost 2 bases and J lost 4 bases. The CDR3 sequence is 18 residues long. CDR1 and CDR2 from the germline V gene are KGHDR and SFDVKD. The DNA of the CDR3 is TGTGCCACCAGTGATTACCCTCCTCCTAGCGGGATCAATTACGAGCAGTACTTC. Its protein product is CATSDYPPPSGINYEQYF.

J is TRBJ1-3 and V is TRBV5-1, with unresolved D. Germline assignment: CDR1 SGHRS and CDR2 YFSETQ. The CDR3 sequence is 13 residues long. V was trimmed by 4 bases and J by 0 bases, leaving 5 bases between them. The chain's CDR3 is CASSVSSGNTIYF. The CDR3 DNA follows: TGCGCCAGCAGCGTGAGCTCTGGAAACACCATATATTTT.

The genes are TRBV18 and TRBJ1-2; possible D gene TRBD1, 5 bases. CDR1 and CDR2 (germline): KGHSH, LQKENI. This CDR3 is built from 15 residues. V gave up 5 bases and J gave up 0 bases, with 13 bases separating them. The CDR3 DNA follows: TGTGCCAGCTCAGAACAGCGGGACGCTAACTATGGCTACACCTTC. Residues: CASSEQRDANYGYTF.

V is TRBV19 and J is TRBJ1-6; TRBD1 agrees at 7 bases. The CDR3 runs 14 residues. V lost 5 bases, J lost 8 bases, and 6 bases stayed unmatched. Germline values: CDR1 LNHDA, CDR2 SQIVND (reference sequence). The CDR3 here is CASSPRQGDSPLHF. The DNA for the CDR3 is TGTGCCAGTAGTCCAAGACAGGGCGATTCACCCCTCCACTTT. The variable domain in full, with the rest retrieved from reference TRBV19 and TRBJ1-6, is DGGITQSPKYLFRKEGQNVTLSCEQNLNHDAMYWYRQDPGQGLRLIYYSQIVNDFQKGDIAEGYSVSREKKESFPLTVTSAQKNPTAFYLCASSPRQGDSPLHFGNGTRLTVT.

This clone showed up just once. The chain carries TRBV11-2 and TRBJ2-7, with D possibly being TRBD2 (6 bases). Germline V gives CDR1 SGHAT, CDR2 FQNNGV. CDR3 length: 18 amino acids. Trimming removed 1 base from V and 0 bases from J, with 19 bases in between. The CDR3 sequence is CASSLVGTSGPFSYEQYF. The CDR3 DNA sequence: TGTGCCAGCAGCTTAGTGGGTACGAGCGGGCCATTCTCCTACGAGCAGTACTTC.

This chain uses TRBV29-1 with TRBJ2-7; 12 nucleotides align to TRBD2. With V trimmed by 6 bases and J by 4 bases, 7 bases remained unmatched. The CDR3 totals 14 residues. CDR1 SQVTM and CDR2 ANQGSEA come from the germline V gene. In nucleotides, the CDR3 is TGCAGCGTCGCTCTAGCGGGAGGGCAGTACGAGCAGTACTTC. It translates to CSVALAGGQYEQYF.

The chain is built from TRBV5-1 and TRBJ2-7; D is perhaps TRBD2 (6 bases). Trimming took off 0 bases at V and 4 bases at J, with 11 bases between the two ends. Germline V gene sequence: CDR1 SGHRS, CDR2 YFSETQ. The CDR3 has 14 residues. CDR3 nucleotide sequence: TGCGCCAGCAGCTTGGTTGGCGGGAATTACGAGCAGTACTTC. Translated: CASSLVGGNYEQYF.

This sequence joins TRBV11-2 and TRBJ2-1, with D possibly matching TRBD2 (6 bases). The V and J ends lost 3 bases and 5 bases respectively, with 11 bases between them. The CDR3 contains 14 residues. Germline lookup yields CDR1 SGHAT and CDR2 FQNNGV. The CDR3 nucleotides read TGTGCCAGCAGCTTGGGGGACTGGCACAATGAGCAGTTCTTC. This sequence encodes CASSLGDWHNEQFF.

The J gene is TRBJ2-5, the V gene TRBV11-2; 9 nucleotides align to TRBD2. This CDR3 contains 16 residues. Germline V lookup: CDR1 SGHAT, CDR2 FQNNGV. J lost 4 bases, V lost 3 bases, and 9 bases had no gene match. The CDR3 region is CASSLWGGRAGETQYF. The CDR3 DNA reads TGTGCCAGCAGCTTGTGGGGCGGGAGGGCCGGAGAGACCCAGTACTTC.

The chain recombines TRBV5-1 with TRBJ2-7; a possible D gene is TRBD2 (6 bases). The CDR3 sequence is 15 residues long. V was trimmed by 0 bases and J by 3 bases, leaving 13 bases between them. Germline lookup yields CDR1 SGHRS and CDR2 YFSETQ. CDR3 sequence: CASSLEWGVNYEQYF. DNA of the CDR3: TGCGCCAGCAGCTTGGAATGGGGGGTCAACTACGAGCAGTACTTC.

The rearrangement uses TRBV24-1 and TRBJ2-7; TRBD1 aligns across 8 bases. J was trimmed by 3 bases and V by 9 bases; bases with no gene match: 6. CDR3 length: 13 amino acids. Germline-derived CDR1 and CDR2 are KGHDR and SFDVKD. CDR3 coding DNA: TGTGCCACCGGAAGCGGACAGGGCTACGAGCAGTACTTC. Encoded protein: CATGSGQGYEQYF.

The chain couples TRBV20-1 to TRBJ1-3; TRBD1 is a possible D gene (5 bases). Between the trimmed V and J ends, which lost 3 bases and 0 bases, there was a span of 6 bases. CDR3 length equals 13 residues. Germline lookup yields CDR1 DFQATT and CDR2 SNEGSKA (reference sequence). CDR3 amino acids: CSASQGSGNTIYF. The CDR3 DNA follows: TGCAGTGCTAGTCAGGGCTCTGGAAACACCATATATTTT.